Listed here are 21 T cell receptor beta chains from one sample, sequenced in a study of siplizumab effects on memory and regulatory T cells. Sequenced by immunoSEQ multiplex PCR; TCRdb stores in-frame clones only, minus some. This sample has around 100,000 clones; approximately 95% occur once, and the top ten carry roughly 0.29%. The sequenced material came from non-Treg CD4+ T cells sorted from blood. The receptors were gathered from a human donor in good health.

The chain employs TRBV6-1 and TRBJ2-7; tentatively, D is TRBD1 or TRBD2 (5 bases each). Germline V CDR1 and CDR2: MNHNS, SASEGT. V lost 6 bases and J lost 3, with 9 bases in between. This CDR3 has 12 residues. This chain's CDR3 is CASRGTVYEQYF. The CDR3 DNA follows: TGTGCCAGCAGAGGGACGGTCTACGAGCAGTACTTC.

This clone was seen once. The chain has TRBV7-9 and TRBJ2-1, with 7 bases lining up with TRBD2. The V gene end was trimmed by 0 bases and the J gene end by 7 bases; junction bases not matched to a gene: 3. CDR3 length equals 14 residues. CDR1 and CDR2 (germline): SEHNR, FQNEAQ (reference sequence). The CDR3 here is CASSLAGGSNEQFF. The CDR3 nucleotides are TGTGCCAGCAGCTTAGCGGGGGGGAGTAATGAGCAGTTCTTC.

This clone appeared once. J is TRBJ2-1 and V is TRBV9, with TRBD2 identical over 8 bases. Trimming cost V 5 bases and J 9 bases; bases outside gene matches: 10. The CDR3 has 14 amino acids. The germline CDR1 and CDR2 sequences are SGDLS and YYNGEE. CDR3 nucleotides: TGTGCCAGCAGTGCCCTCGTAGCGGGGTCTGAGCAGTTCTTC. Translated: CASSALVAGSEQFF.

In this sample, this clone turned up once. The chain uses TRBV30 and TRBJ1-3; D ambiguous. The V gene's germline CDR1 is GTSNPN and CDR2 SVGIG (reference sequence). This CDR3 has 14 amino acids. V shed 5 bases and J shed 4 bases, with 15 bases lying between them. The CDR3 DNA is TGTGCCTGGCAGACATCAACCTTCGGAAACACCATATATTTT. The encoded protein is CAWQTSTFGNTIYF.

In nucleotides, the CDR3 is TGTGCCAGCAGTTTTGGGAGGGCAGAGACCCAGTACTTC. This translates into CASSFGRAETQYF. The chain recombines TRBV6-6 with TRBJ2-5; TRBD2 matches at 7 bases. The CDR3 sequence is 13 residues long. Per germline, CDR1 MNHNY and CDR2 SVGAGI (reference sequence). J gave up 4 bases and V 4 bases, and 3 bases lay outside the gene matches.

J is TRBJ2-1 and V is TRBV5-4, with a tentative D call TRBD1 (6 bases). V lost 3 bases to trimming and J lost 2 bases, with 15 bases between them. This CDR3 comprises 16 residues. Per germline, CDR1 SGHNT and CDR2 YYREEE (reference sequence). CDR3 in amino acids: CASSSPGQLTYNEQFF. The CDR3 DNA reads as TGTGCCAGCAGCTCACCGGGACAACTGACCTACAATGAGCAGTTCTTC.

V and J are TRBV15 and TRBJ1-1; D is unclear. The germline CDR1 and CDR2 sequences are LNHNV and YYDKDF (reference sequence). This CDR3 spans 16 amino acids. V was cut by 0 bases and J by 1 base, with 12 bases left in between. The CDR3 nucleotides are TGTGCCACCAGCAGAGATTTCTCGCAGAGGAACACTGAAGCTTTCTTT. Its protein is CATSRDFSQRNTEAFF.

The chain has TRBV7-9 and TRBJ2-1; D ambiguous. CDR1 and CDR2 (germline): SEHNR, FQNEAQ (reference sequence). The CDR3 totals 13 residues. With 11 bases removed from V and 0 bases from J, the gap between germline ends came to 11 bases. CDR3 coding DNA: TGTGCCCCTTTCGATAGCTCCTACAATGAGCAGTTCTTC. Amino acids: CAPFDSSYNEQFF.

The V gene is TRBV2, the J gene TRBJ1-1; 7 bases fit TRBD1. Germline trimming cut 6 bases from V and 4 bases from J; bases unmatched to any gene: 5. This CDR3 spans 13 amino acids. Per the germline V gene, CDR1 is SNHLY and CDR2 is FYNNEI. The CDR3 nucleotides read TGTGCCAGCAGCTACGGGACAGTCACTGAAGCTTTCTTT. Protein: CASSYGTVTEAFF.

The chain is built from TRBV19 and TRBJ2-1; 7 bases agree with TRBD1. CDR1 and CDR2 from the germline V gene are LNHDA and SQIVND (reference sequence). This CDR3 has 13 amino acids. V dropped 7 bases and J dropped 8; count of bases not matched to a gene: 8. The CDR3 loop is CASTRQGTDEQFF. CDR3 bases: TGTGCCAGTACGAGACAGGGTACCGATGAGCAGTTCTTC.

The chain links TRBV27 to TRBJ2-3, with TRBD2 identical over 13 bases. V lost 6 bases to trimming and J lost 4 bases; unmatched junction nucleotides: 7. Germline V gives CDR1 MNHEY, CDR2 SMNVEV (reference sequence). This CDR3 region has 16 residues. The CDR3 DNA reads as TGTGCCAGCAGCCCCCGGACTAGCGGGAGAGCAGATACGCAGTATTTT. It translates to CASSPRTSGRADTQYF.

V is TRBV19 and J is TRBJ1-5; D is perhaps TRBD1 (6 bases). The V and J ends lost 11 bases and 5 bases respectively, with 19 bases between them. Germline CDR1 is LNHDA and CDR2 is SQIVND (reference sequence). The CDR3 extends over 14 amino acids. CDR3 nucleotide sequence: TGTGCCGGTGGAAGCCAGGGGAACTATCAGCCCCAGCATTTT. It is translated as CAGGSQGNYQPQHF.

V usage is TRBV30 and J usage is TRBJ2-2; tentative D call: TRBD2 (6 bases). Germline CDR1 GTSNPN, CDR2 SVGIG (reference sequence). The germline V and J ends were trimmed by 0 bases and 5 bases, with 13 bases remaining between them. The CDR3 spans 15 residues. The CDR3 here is CAWSVLHGGTGELFF. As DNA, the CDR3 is TGTGCCTGGAGTGTACTGCACGGGGGAACCGGGGAGCTGTTTTTT.

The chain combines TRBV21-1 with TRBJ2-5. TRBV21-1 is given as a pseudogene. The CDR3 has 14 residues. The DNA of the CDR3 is TGTGCCAGCAGCACTGGACGATCCCAAGAGACCCAGTACTTC. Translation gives CASSTGRSQETQYF.

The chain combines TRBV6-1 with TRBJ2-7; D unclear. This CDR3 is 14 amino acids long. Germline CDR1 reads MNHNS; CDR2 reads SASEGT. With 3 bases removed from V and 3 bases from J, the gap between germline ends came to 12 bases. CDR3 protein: CASSEYGPNYEQYF. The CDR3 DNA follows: TGTGCCAGCAGTGAGTACGGGCCTAACTACGAGCAGTACTTC.

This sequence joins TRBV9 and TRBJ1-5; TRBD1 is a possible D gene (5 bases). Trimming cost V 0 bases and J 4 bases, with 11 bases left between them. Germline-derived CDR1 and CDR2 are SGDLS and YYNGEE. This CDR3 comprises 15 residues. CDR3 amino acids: CASSVAGDRNQPQHF. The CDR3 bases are TGTGCCAGCAGCGTAGCGGGGGACCGAAATCAGCCCCAGCATTTT.

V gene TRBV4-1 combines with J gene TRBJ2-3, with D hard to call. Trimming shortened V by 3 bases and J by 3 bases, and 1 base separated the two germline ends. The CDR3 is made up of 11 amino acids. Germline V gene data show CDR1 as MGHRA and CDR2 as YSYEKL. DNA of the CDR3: TGCGCCAGCAGCCATACAGATACGCAGTATTTT. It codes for CASSHTDTQYF.

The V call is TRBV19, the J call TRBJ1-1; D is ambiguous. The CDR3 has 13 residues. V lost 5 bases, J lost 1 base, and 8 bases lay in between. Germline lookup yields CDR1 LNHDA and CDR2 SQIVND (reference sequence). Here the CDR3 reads CASSPGWNTEAFF. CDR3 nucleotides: TGTGCCAGTAGTCCGGGCTGGAACACTGAAGCTTTCTTT.

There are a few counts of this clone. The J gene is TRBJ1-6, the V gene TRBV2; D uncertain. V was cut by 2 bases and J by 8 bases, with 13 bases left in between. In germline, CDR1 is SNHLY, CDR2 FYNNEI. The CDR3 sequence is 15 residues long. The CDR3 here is CASSETGGGDSPLHF. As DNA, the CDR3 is TGTGCCAGCAGTGAAACCGGAGGTGGAGATTCACCCCTCCACTTT.

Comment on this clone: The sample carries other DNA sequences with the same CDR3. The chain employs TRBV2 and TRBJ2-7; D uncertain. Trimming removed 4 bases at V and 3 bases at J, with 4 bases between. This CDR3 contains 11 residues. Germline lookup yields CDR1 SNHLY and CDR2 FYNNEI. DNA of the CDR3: TGTGCCAGCAGTGGCAGCTACGAGCAGTACTTC. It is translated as CASSGSYEQYF.

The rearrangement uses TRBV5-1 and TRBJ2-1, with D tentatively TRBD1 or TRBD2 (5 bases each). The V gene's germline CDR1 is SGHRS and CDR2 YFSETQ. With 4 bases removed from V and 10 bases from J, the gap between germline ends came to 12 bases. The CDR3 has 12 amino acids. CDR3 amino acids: CASSPEGFEQFF. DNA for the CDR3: TGCGCCAGCAGCCCCGAGGGGTTCGAGCAGTTCTTC.